One T cell receptor beta chain is described in this entry. The data belong to a study of blood T cell repertoires in COVID-19. The CDR3 sequence is 15 residues long. Germline lookup yields CDR1 SGHAT and CDR2 FQNNGV. V was pared by 0 bases and J by 4 bases, with 12 bases between. Some clones are missing from TCRdb's copy, which holds only in-frame ones; the method was immunoSEQ multiplex PCR. This sample has 270,000 or so clones; around nine tenths occur once, and the top ten carry roughly 8%. Input material: peripheral blood. This TCR was recovered from a man between 35 and 55 years old with active or convalescent COVID-19. This chain connects TRBV11-2 to TRBJ1-2, with D possibly being TRBD1 (5 bases). CDR3 residues: CASSLDRQGVYGYTF. The CDR3 nucleotides are TGTGCCAGCAGCTTAGATCGGCAGGGTGTCTATGGCTACACCTTC.